Below, 24 T cell receptor beta chains from the same sample are listed, as sequenced in a study of early T cells in non-severe SARS-CoV-2 infection. MiXCR was run by TCRdb on the 5' RACE reads, yielding one entry per CDR3 protein. The sample has 80,000 to 100,000 distinct CDR3 sequences; around 15% are singletons. Sequencing was done on a sample of whole blood. All receptors come from an adult who was a healthcare worker with PCR-confirmed SARS-CoV-2 infection or an uninfected control (not recorded which).

This clonotype has ten or more counts. The chain carries TRBV4-1 and TRBJ2-1; the match to TRBD2 covers 13 bases. CDR1 is MGHRA, CDR2 YSYEKL, per germline. This CDR3 spans 16 amino acids. J gave up 5 bases and V 4 bases, and 5 bases lay outside the gene matches. In nucleotides, the CDR3 is TGCGCCAGCAGCCGTAGGACTAGCGGGAGTAACAATGAGCAGTTCTTC. It encodes CASSRRTSGSNNEQFF.

This chain connects TRBV21-1 to TRBJ2-7; the D call TRBD2 from the table was never checked on the DNA. TRBV21-1 is termed a pseudogene. This CDR3 has 15 amino acids. CDR3 sequence: CASSKTSGGTYEQYF. The CDR3 DNA follows: TGTGCCAGCAGCAAAACTAGCGGGGGAACCTACGAGCAGTACTTC.

As for this clonotype: One end of the junction varies from germline; a read error may be responsible. CDR3 residues: CASSIAGLAGGQTGELFF. The CDR3 DNA is TGTGCCAGCAGTATAGCGGGACTAGCGGGAGGGCAGACCGGGGAGCTGTTTTTT. This chain joins TRBV12-3 or TRBV12-4 and TRBJ2-2; TRBD2 agrees at 16 bases. There are 18 residues in the CDR3.

This clonotype was found a few times. The rearrangement joins TRBV7-2 to TRBJ2-1; D is unclear. CDR1 and CDR2 from the germline V gene are SGHTA and FQGNSA. The CDR3 contains 12 residues. Trimming stripped 3 bases from V and 9 bases from J, with 9 bases between. CDR3 nucleotide sequence: TGTGCCAGCAGCTTTCTAGATATTGAGCAGTTCTTC. Its translation: CASSFLDIEQFF.

DNA for the CDR3: TGTGCCATCAGCACAGACTCTGGAAACACCATATATTTT. It codes for CAISTDSGNTIYF. J is TRBJ1-3 and V is TRBV10-3, with D hard to call. The germline CDR1 and CDR2 sequences are ENHRY and SYGVKD. The CDR3 covers 13 residues. Deletions cut 6 bases from V and 0 bases from J, with 6 bases between.

CDR3 in DNA: TGTGCCTGGATCCGGGACAGGGGATACAATGAGCAGTTCTTC. Residues: CAWIRDRGYNEQFF. The chain recombines TRBV30 with TRBJ2-1, with 10 nucleotides matching TRBD1. Germline assignment: CDR1 GTSNPN and CDR2 SVGIG (reference sequence). The CDR3 loop spans 14 amino acids. Trimming at V came to 4 bases and at J to 4 bases, leaving 4 bases not matched to a gene. The full variable domain, in which reference TRBV30 and TRBJ2-1 provide the parts outside the CDR3, is SQTIHQWPATLVQPVGSPLSLECTVEGTSNPNLYWYRQAAGRGLQLLFYSVGIGQISSEVPQNLSASRPQDRQFILSSKKLLLSDSGFYLCAWIRDRGYNEQFFGPGTRLTVL.

The chain carries TRBV12-3 or TRBV12-4 and TRBJ2-5, with 8 bases lining up with TRBD1. This CDR3 is built from 12 residues. V shed 8 bases and J 5 bases; nucleotides not matched to a gene: 4. This CDR3 is CASGRGLETQYF. The CDR3 DNA reads TGTGCCAGCGGCAGGGGGCTGGAGACCCAGTACTTC.

The table lists this clonotype with a few counts. The CDR3 coding sequence is TGTGCCTGGAGTCCCGCCTCGACAGGGAACACTGAAGCTTTCTTT. Translation: CAWSPASTGNTEAFF. The rearrangement links TRBV30 to TRBJ1-1; a possible D gene is TRBD1 (6 bases). The CDR3 runs to 15 residues. V was trimmed by 2 bases and J by 1 base, leaving 14 bases between them. Looked up from germline, CDR1 is GTSNPN and CDR2 is SVGIG (reference sequence).

The table lists this clonotype with a few counts. V is TRBV11-3 and J is TRBJ2-7, with 10 nucleotides matching TRBD1. The germline gives CDR1 SGHNT, CDR2 YENEEA. This CDR3 has 18 amino acids. Trimming at V came to 5 bases and at J to 6 bases, leaving 19 bases not matched to a gene. The CDR3 sequence is CASSLTTGTGAHVVEQYF. Here the CDR3 DNA reads TGTGCCAGCAGCCTTACTACCGGGACAGGGGCGCATGTTGTCGAGCAGTACTTC. The full variable domain, in which reference TRBV11-3 and TRBJ2-7 provide the parts outside the CDR3, is EAGVVQSPRYKIIEKKQPVAFWCNPISGHNTLYWYLQNLGQGPELLIRYENEEAVDDSQLPKDRFSAERLKGVDSTLKIQPAELGDSAVYLCASSLTTGTGAHVVEQYFGPGTRLTVT.

The V gene is TRBV29-1, the J gene TRBJ2-1; 7 bases line up with TRBD2. With 5 bases clipped from V and 8 bases from J, the junction kept 15 bases outside the gene matches. The CDR3 consists of 15 residues. Germline lookup yields CDR1 SQVTM and CDR2 ANQGSEA. The CDR3 loop reads CSVRKRAGITDEQFF. CDR3 nucleotide sequence: TGCAGCGTTCGAAAAAGAGCGGGAATTACCGATGAGCAGTTCTTC.

Remarks on this clonotype: This may stem from a read error, because a much larger clone lies one nucleotide away. The V gene is TRBV6-4, the J gene TRBJ1-5; the D is unclear. The CDR3 covers 13 residues. The germline V gene encodes CDR1 MRHNA and CDR2 SNTAGT. The germline V and J ends were trimmed by 8 bases and 6 bases, with 14 bases remaining between them. CDR3 sequence reads: CASGQELAQPQHF. CDR3 DNA sequence: TGTGCCAGCGGTCAAGAACTGGCTCAGCCCCAGCATTTT.

This clonotype appeared a few times. The rearrangement joins TRBV2 to TRBJ2-2; D possibly uses TRBD1 or TRBD2 (5 bases each). This CDR3 is built from 15 residues. V lost 3 bases and J 4 bases, leaving 12 bases between the germline ends. CDR1 is SNHLY, CDR2 FYNNEI, per germline. CDR3 bases: TGTGCCAGCAGTGAGGAGGCCGGGGCCACCGGGGAGCTGTTTTTT. This encodes CASSEEAGATGELFF.

The chain is built from TRBV4-1 and TRBJ1-6; no clear D gene. Germline loops: CDR1 MGHRA, CDR2 YSYEKL. Trimming took off 1 base at V and 7 bases at J, with 11 bases between the two ends. This CDR3 is 15 amino acids long. The CDR3 sequence is CASSQGGMRNSPLHF. For the CDR3, the DNA is TGCGCCAGCAGCCAAGGCGGGATGCGGAATTCACCCCTCCACTTT.

This clonotype has ten or more counts. The V call is TRBV12-3 or TRBV12-4, the J call TRBJ2-3; 8 bases line up with TRBD2. This CDR3 spans 16 amino acids. Unmatched junction bases numbered 6, after V lost 3 bases and J lost 1 base. The CDR3 DNA reads TGTGCCAGCAGTTTTGGGGGGACTAGACGCACAGATACGCAGTATTTT. Its translation: CASSFGGTRRTDTQYF.

This clonotype was seen ten or more times. The V gene is TRBV4-1, the J gene TRBJ2-1, with D unclear. The CDR3 runs 13 residues. Germline CDR1 reads MGHRA; CDR2 reads YSYEKL. V was trimmed by 3 bases and J by 4 bases, leaving 7 bases between them. In DNA, the CDR3 is TGCGCCAGCAGCCAGGGCGGTTACAATGAGCAGTTCTTC. This encodes CASSQGGYNEQFF.

This rearrangement joins TRBV7-9 to TRBJ2-3; D possibly corresponds to TRBD1 (6 bases). CDR1 is SEHNR, CDR2 FQNEAQ, per germline (reference sequence). V was shortened by 4 bases and J by 5 bases, with 7 bases between the two germline ends. This CDR3 is built from 12 residues. This CDR3 is CASSSRGDTQYF. As DNA, the CDR3 is TGTGCCAGCAGCTCCAGGGGAGATACGCAGTATTTT.

In its sample, this clonotype was seen many times. This chain joins TRBV10-1 and TRBJ2-7, with no clear D. Looked up from germline, CDR1 is WNHNN and CDR2 is SYGVQD (reference sequence). Trimming took 2 bases from V and 6 from J, leaving 11 bases between them. CDR3 length: 13 amino acids. DNA of the CDR3: TGCGCCAGCAGTGAGCATGTCCGCCCCGAGCAGTACTTC. Protein product: CASSEHVRPEQYF.

This clonotype was counted only a few times. The chain has TRBV19 and TRBJ1-6, with D tentatively TRBD1 (6 bases). V was trimmed by 4 bases and J by 8 bases, leaving 15 bases between them. Germline CDR1 is LNHDA and CDR2 is SQIVND (reference sequence). The CDR3 is made up of 15 amino acids. The chain's CDR3 is CASSTRGQPYSPLHF. The CDR3 DNA is TGTGCCAGTAGTACCCGAGGACAGCCCTATTCACCCCTCCACTTT. Complete variable domain (other parts from reference TRBV19 and TRBJ1-6): DGGITQSPKYLFRKEGQNVTLSCEQNLNHDAMYWYRQDPGQGLRLIYYSQIVNDFQKGDIAEGYSVSREKKESFPLTVTSAQKNPTAFYLCASSTRGQPYSPLHFGNGTRLTVT.

This clonotype was recorded a few times. This sequence joins TRBV3-1 and TRBJ2-3, with 8 bases that match TRBD1. With V trimmed by 4 bases and J by 6 bases, 6 bases remained unmatched. Per germline, CDR1 LGHDT and CDR2 YNNKEL (reference sequence). CDR3 length: 14 residues. The CDR3 nucleotides are TGTGCCAGCAGCCCGACAGGGGCTGGGGATACGCAGTATTTT. The encoded protein is CASSPTGAGDTQYF.

This clonotype was seen more than once but under ten times. The chain combines TRBV10-2 with TRBJ2-7; TRBD1 matches 10 bases. The CDR3 consists of 14 residues. Losses at the gene ends were 6 bases for V and 2 bases for J; bases not matched to a gene: 4. CDR1 and CDR2 (germline): WSHSY, SAAADI. CDR3 protein: CASSGTGVAYEQYF. The DNA for the CDR3 is TGCGCCAGCAGCGGGACAGGGGTAGCCTACGAGCAGTACTTC.

The sample holds a few counts of this clonotype. The CDR3 DNA follows: TGTGCCTGGAGCCCTACTAGCGGGGGCACAGATACGCAGTATTTT. It codes for CAWSPTSGGTDTQYF. This rearrangement joins TRBV30 to TRBJ2-3; 10 positions match TRBD2. The J segment lost 1 base and the V segment lost 3 bases, leaving 4 bases of the junction unmatched. CDR3 length: 15 amino acids. Germline CDR1 is GTSNPN and CDR2 is SVGIG (reference sequence).

The genes are TRBV9 and TRBJ2-7; TRBD2 matches 9 bases. With V trimmed by 6 bases and J by 2 bases, 15 bases remained unmatched. Germline values: CDR1 SGDLS, CDR2 YYNGEE. The CDR3 contains 17 residues. The CDR3 sequence: CASTAGLAGKQAYEQYF. CDR3 coding DNA: TGTGCCAGCACCGCCGGGCTAGCGGGGAAACAGGCCTACGAGCAGTACTTC.

This rearrangement joins TRBV9 to TRBJ1-1; tentatively, D is TRBD1 (6 bases). With 2 bases removed from V and 5 bases from J, the gap between germline ends came to 13 bases. The CDR3 spans 14 residues. The V gene's germline CDR1 is SGDLS and CDR2 YYNGEE. CDR3 residues: CASSVRTEWTEAFF. CDR3 nucleotides: TGTGCCAGCAGCGTGCGGACAGAGTGGACTGAAGCTTTCTTT.

In this sample, this clonotype turned up many times. The genes are TRBV28 and TRBJ1-5; TRBD1 is a possible D gene (6 bases). CDR3 size: 15 residues. The germline V gene has CDR1 MDHEN and CDR2 SYDVKM. V dropped 2 bases and J dropped 3 bases, with 11 bases sitting between them. CDR3 DNA sequence: TGTGCCAGCAGTTTAGGGGGGGCCTTCAATCAGCCCCAGCATTTT. It specifies CASSLGGAFNQPQHF.